The clone carrying this T cell receptor (beta chain) is a singleton in its sample. The data derive from a study of technical replicates of blood from a handful of donors. Produced via immunoSEQ multiplex PCR; TCRdb's table is partial and in-frame only. The sample consists of tens of thousands of clones, approximately 94% of them appearing once. The CDR3 sequence is 13 residues long. With V trimmed by 6 bases and J by 2 bases, 3 bases remained unmatched. Germline CDR1 reads MDHEN; CDR2 reads SYDVKM. Sequenced sample: T cells isolated from PBMCs. This sequence originates from a human donor in good health. The rearrangement joins TRBV28 to TRBJ2-5; 7 positions agree with TRBD2. CDR3 loop: CASRGGFQETQYF. The CDR3, as DNA: TGTGCCAGCAGGGGAGGGTTTCAAGAGACCCAGTACTTC.